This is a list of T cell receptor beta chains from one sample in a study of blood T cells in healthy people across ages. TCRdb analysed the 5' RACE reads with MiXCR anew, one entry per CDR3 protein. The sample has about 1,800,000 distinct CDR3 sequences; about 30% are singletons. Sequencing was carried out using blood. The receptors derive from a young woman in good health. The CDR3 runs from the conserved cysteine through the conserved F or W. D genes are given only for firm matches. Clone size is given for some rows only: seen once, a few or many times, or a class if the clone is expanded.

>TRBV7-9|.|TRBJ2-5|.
TGTGCCAGCAGCTTCCAGGGGCAGGATCAAGAGACCCAGTACTTC
CASSFQGQDQETQYF
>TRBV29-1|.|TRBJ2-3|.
TGCAGCGTTGTAGGGGGGATTGGAGATACGCAGTATTTT
CSVVGGIGDTQYF
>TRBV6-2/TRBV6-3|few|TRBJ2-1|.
TGTGCCAGCAGTTACTCGAAGGCAATGCAGTTCTTC
CASSYSKAMQFF
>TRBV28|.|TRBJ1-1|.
TGTGCCAGCAGTTTGTGGTGGGGTCGTGAAGCTTTCTTT
CASSLWWGREAFF
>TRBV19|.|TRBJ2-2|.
TGTGCCAGTAGTACATTTTGGAGCAGAACCGGGGAGCTGTTTTTT
CASSTFWSRTGELFF
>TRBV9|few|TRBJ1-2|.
TGTGCCAGCAGCGTAGATGCAACCCCCAGCTATGGCTACACCTTC
CASSVDATPSYGYTF
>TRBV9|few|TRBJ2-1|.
TGTGCCAGCAGCGAGGGGACGGCTACGTACAATGAGCAGTTCTTC
CASSEGTATYNEQFF
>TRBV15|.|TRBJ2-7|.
TGTGCCACCAGCAGAGGTGGCACCTACGAGCAGTACTTC
CATSRGGTYEQYF
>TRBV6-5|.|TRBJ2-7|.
TGTGCCAGCAGTGCAAGTGGGACGGGCTCCTACGAGCAGTACTTC
CASSASGTGSYEQYF
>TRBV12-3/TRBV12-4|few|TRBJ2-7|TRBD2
TGTGCCAGCAGTTTAGCCCCGGGAGGGGGCTCCTACGAGCAGTACTTC
CASSLAPGGGSYEQYF
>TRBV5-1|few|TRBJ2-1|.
TGCGCCAGTAGCTTCGTAGGGACCGGTGAGCAGTTCTTC
CASSFVGTGEQFF
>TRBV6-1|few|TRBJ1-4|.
TGTGCCAGCATAGGGTGGAGGGGGAATGAAAAACTGTTTTTT
CASIGWRGNEKLFF